A selection of T cell receptor beta chains follows, all from one sample in a study of beta chain features in type 1 diabetes. Profiling relied on immunoSEQ multiplex PCR, and the TCRdb table lists in-frame clones only, not all of them. The sample holds about 700,000 clones, 10% to 15% seen once. The sequenced sample consisted of naive CD4+ T cells from blood. The receptor set was obtained from a man younger than 30 with type 1 diabetes. Each CDR3 is given without its conserved first and last residue. Size is stated for part of the rows, as once, few or many counts, or as a class when the clone is expanded.

TRBJ2-2,NA,TRBV6-5,ASSYSTGAVELF
TRBJ2-1,NA,TRBV5-1,ASSSRDGSGEFAYNEQF
TRBJ2-7,NA,TRBV5-1,ASSLVSGGAYEQY
TRBJ2-3,NA,TRBV11-1,ASSRTGMGTDTQY
TRBJ1-2,few,TRBV14,ASSGISYGYT
TRBJ2-7,NA,TRBV11-1,ASSPNPGQTTYEQY
TRBJ2-3,NA,TRBV6-1,ASSEQGLAGTSRNTQY
TRBJ1-1,NA,TRBV30,ASRDLGNTEAF
TRBJ1-2,NA,TRBV6-5,ASSLAGYRYGYT
TRBJ2-3,NA,TRBV10-3,AISEGGTQY
TRBJ2-3,NA,TRBV7-8,ASRAASGGASDTQY
TRBJ2-5,NA,TRBV14,ASSQGRGPAQETQY
TRBJ2-7,few,TRBV18,ASSAAGAYEQY
TRBJ1-1,NA,TRBV7-9,ASSLMGGTLMNTEAF
TRBJ2-1,few,TRBV7-9,ASSLALVAGDSEQF
TRBJ1-1,NA,TRBV29-1,SVAGREAF
TRBJ1-1,few,TRBV5-6,ASSSRQGRDTEAF
TRBJ2-1,NA,TRBV5-1,ASSLTLAGGYNEQF
TRBJ2-4,NA,TRBV5-1,ASSLVSYQGNIQY
TRBJ1-1,few,TRBV18,ASSPAGTGNTEAF
TRBJ2-5,few,TRBV15,ATRPGLHQETQY
TRBJ2-7,few,TRBV5-4,ASSDRSYEQY
TRBJ2-5,few,TRBV30,AWSVGLYQETQY
TRBJ2-5,NA,TRBV18,ASSRSSETQY
TRBJ1-2,NA,TRBV4-1,ASRLDSLNYGYT
TRBJ2-5,NA,TRBV5-1,ASSFSETQY
TRBJ1-2,NA,TRBV30,AWSVLLHYGYT
TRBJ1-5,few,TRBV15,ATRDRGNQPQH
TRBJ1-2,few,TRBV4-1,ASSQDRQGRSGYT
TRBJ2-1,NA,TRBV5-1,ASSLQGNEQF
TRBJ2-4,NA,TRBV6-5,ASSLGPPRNIQY
TRBJ2-3,NA,TRBV7-8,ASTLLPSGGLSTDTQY
TRBJ1-5,few,TRBV7-9,ASSFQGVDQPQH
TRBJ1-1,NA,TRBV11-3,ASSLDPENTEAF
TRBJ1-5,NA,TRBV5-6,ASSAGLTQH
TRBJ2-7,NA,TRBV14,ASSQVGSSYEQY
TRBJ1-5,NA,TRBV25-1,ASSLGGRDYQPQH
TRBJ1-3,NA,TRBV30,AWSVAGGSGNTIY
TRBJ2-3,few,TRBV23-1,ASSLDQRSPDTQY
TRBJ2-5,NA,TRBV30,AWSVGGETQY
TRBJ2-7,once,TRBV2,ASSVIAGGKEQY
TRBJ2-3,few,TRBV5-1,ASSLEGGTDTQY
TRBJ1-5,few,TRBV15,ATSRGANNQPQH
TRBJ2-4,NA,TRBV6-5,ASSYSGGTWH
TRBJ1-1,few,TRBV2,ASSELGETEAF
TRBJ2-2,NA,TRBV7-9,ASSPSVGGPNTGELF
TRBJ2-7,NA,TRBV4-1,ASSPQALAREQY
TRBJ2-7,NA,TRBV29-1,SVEGQPGYNGDVPYEQY
TRBJ2-3,NA,TRBV7-2,ASRSRGGTDTQY